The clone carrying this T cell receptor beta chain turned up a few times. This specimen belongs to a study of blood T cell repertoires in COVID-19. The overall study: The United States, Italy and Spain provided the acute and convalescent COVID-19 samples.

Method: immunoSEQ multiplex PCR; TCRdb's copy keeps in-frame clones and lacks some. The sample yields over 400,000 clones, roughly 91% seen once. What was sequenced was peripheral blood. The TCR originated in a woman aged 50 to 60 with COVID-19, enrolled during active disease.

CDR3 sequence reads: CASTDSPREPQHF. The CDR3 nucleotides read TGTGCCAGCACAGACAGCCCCCGAGAGCCCCAGCATTTT. The genes are TRBV28 and TRBJ1-5, with a possible D match to TRBD1 (5 bases). The CDR3 covers 13 residues. Germline-derived CDR1 and CDR2 are MDHEN and SYDVKM. The V and J ends lost 7 bases and 8 bases respectively, with 15 bases between them.